This TCR beta chain was captured in a study of cytomegalovirus exposure and HLA in healthy donors. General observations from the study: Earlier results showed most TCR beta V segments being productive about 90% or about 30% of the time.

Healthy donors of bone marrow made up the group. Germline V gene data show CDR1 as MGHDK and CDR2 as SYGVNS. This CDR3 contains 14 residues. Trimming stripped 4 bases from V and 3 bases from J, with 13 bases between. Only a few counts were recorded for this clone. Its antigen is undetermined. 13 Jbeta primers and 60 Vbeta primers were used for the PCR. Assay used: immunoSEQ multiplex PCR; TCRdb lists only in-frame clones, some missing. The sample has about 100,000 clones; roughly 75% are singletons. The sequence came from a woman in her sixties in good health and CMV-seronegative. Sample: PBMCs. The chain is built from TRBV25-1 and TRBJ2-7, with D possibly being TRBD1 (6 bases). The CDR3 nucleotides are TGTGCCAGCAGTGGGCCAGGGGTCCTCTACGAGCAGTACTTC. Translated: CASSGPGVLYEQYF.